This T cell receptor (beta chain) was observed in a study of T cell responses to AZD1222 COVID-19 vaccine. Findings of the study overall: CD4 TCRs associated with vaccination spanned spike, dominating at 160-218 and 743-854.

As for this clone: What it binds is not known.

Assay: immunoSEQ multiplex PCR; the TCRdb copy retains only in-frame clones and omits some. The data show 65,000 to 100,000 clones, around nine tenths seen once. The length of the CDR3 is 15 residues. Germline-derived CDR1 and CDR2 are MNHNS and SASEGT. Trimming removed 0 bases at V and 4 bases at J, with 12 bases between. The chain joins TRBV6-1 to TRBJ1-1; tentative D call: TRBD1 (5 bases). Sequencing was performed on peripheral blood, taken 28 days after the second AZD1222 dose. The sequence was collected from an adult who received the AZD1222 COVID-19 vaccine. In DNA, the CDR3 is TGTGCCAGCAGTGAAGCGGGGGGGGTCGGCACTGAAGCTTTCTTT. Translated, it gives CASSEAGGVGTEAFF.